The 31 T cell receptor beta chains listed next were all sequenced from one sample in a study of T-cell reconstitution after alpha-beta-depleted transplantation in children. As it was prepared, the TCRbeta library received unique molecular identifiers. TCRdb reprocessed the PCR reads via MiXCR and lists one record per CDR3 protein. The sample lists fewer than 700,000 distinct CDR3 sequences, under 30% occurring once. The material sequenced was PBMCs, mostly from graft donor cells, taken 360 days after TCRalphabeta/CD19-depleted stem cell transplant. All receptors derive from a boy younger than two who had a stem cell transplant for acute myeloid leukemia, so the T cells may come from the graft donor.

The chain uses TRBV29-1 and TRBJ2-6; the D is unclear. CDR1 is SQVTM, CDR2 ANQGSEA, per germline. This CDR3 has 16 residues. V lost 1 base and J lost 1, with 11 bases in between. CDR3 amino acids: CSVEVDDWSGANVLTF. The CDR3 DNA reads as TGCAGCGTTGAAGTCGACGACTGGTCTGGGGCCAACGTCCTGACTTTC.

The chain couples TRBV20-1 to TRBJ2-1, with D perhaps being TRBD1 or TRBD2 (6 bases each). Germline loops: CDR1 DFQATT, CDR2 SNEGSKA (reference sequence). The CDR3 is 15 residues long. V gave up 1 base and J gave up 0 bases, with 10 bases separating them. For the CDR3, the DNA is TGCAGTGCTAGAGGACGGGGGCCCTCCTACAATGAGCAGTTCTTC. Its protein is CSARGRGPSYNEQFF.

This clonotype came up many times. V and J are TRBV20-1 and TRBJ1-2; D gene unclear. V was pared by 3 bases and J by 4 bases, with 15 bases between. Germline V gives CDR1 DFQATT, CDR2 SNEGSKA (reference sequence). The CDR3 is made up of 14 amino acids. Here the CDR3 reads CSASWTAFRYGYTF. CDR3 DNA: TGCAGTGCTAGTTGGACTGCATTTCGCTATGGCTACACCTTC.

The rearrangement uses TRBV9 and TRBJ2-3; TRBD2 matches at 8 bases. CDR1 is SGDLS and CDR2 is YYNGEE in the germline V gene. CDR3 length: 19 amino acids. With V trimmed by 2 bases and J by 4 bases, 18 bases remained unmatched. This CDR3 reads CASSVGGYFGTRRSDTQYF. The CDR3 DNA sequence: TGTGCCAGCAGCGTTGGAGGATATTTCGGGACTAGGAGATCAGATACGCAGTATTTT.

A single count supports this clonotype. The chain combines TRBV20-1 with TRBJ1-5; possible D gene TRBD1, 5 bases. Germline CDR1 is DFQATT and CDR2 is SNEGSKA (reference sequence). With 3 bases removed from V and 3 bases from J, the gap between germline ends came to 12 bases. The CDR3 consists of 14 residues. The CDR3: CSASTGRNNQPQHF. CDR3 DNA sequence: TGCAGTGCTAGTACGGGACGGAACAATCAGCCCCAGCATTTT.

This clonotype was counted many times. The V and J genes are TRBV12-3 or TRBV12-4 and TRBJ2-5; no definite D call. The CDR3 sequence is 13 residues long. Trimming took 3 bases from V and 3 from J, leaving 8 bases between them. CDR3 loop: CASSFWAEETQYF. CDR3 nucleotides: TGTGCCAGCAGTTTTTGGGCAGAAGAGACCCAGTACTTC.

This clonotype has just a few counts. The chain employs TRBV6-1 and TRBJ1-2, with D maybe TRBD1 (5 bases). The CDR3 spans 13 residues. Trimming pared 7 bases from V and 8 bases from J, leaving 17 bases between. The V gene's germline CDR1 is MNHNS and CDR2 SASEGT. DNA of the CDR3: TGTGCCAGCACGAGGGACGGGGGTGACGGCTACACCTTC. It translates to CASTRDGGDGYTF.

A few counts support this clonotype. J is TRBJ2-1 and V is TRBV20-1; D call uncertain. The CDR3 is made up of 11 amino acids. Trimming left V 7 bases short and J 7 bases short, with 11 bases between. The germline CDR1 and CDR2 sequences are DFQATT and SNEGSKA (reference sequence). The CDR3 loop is CSVPYGNEQFF. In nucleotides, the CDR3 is TGCAGTGTCCCTTACGGGAATGAGCAGTTCTTC.

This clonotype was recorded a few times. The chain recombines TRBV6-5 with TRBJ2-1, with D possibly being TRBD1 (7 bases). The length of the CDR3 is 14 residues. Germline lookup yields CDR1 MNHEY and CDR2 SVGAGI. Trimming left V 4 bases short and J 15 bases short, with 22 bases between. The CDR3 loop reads CASSSLARGPYAFF. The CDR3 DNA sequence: TGTGCCAGCAGTTCCCTAGCGAGGGGGCCCTACGCGTTCTTC.

For the CDR3, the DNA is TGTGCCACCAGCAGGCCTAGCGGGGGCGAAGAGACCCAGTACTTC. As protein: CATSRPSGGEETQYF. This chain connects TRBV15 to TRBJ2-5, with 10 bases identical to TRBD2. Germline lookup yields CDR1 LNHNV and CDR2 YYDKDF (reference sequence). The length of the CDR3 is 15 residues. After removal of 3 bases from V and 3 bases from J, the junction contained 4 bases not matched to a gene. The full variable domain, with the rest looked up from reference TRBV15 and TRBJ2-5, is DAMVIQNPRYQVTQFGKPVTLSCSQTLNHNVMYWYQQKSSQAPKLLFHYYDKDFNNEADTPDNFQSRRPNTSFCFLDIRSPGLGDTAMYLCATSRPSGGEETQYFGPGTRLLVL.

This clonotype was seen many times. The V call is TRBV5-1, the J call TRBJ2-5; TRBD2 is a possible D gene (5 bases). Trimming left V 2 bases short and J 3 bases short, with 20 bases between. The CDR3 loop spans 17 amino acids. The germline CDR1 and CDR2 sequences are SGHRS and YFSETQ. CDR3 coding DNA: TGCGCCAGCAGCTTCCGCCCACTTCTAGCAGCCAAAGAGACCCAGTACTTC. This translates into CASSFRPLLAAKETQYF.

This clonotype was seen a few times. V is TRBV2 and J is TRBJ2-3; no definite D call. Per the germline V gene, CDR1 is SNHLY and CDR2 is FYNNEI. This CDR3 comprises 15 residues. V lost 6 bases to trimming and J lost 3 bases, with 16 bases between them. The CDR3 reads CASSLLSGPTDTQYF. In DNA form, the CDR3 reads TGTGCCAGCAGCCTCCTATCAGGACCAACAGATACGCAGTATTTT.

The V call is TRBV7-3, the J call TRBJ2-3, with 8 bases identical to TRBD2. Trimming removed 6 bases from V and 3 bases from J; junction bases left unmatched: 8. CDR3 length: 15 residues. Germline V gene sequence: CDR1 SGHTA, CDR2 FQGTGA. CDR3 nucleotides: TGTGCCAGCAGACCCAGCGGGGGAGGTACAGATACGCAGTATTTT. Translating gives CASRPSGGGTDTQYF.

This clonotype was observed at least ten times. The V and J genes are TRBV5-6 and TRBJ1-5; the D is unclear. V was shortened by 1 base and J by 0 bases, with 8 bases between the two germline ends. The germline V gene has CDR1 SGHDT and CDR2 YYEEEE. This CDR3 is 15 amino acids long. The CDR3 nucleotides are TGTGCCAGCAGCTTGTCCAGCTATAGCAATCAGCCCCAGCATTTT. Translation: CASSLSSYSNQPQHF.

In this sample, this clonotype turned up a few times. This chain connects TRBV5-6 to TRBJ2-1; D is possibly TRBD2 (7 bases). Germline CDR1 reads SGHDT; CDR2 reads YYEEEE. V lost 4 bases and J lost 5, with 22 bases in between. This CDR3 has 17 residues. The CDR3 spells CASSGEGDLTENNEQFF. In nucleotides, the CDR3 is TGTGCCAGCAGCGGGGAGGGGGACCTTACCGAGAACAATGAGCAGTTCTTC.

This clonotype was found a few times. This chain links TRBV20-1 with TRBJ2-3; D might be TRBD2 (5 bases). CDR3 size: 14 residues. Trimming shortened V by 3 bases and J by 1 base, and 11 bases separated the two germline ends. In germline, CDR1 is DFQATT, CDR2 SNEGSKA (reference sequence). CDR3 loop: CSARSGEGTDTQYF. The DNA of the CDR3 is TGCAGTGCTAGGTCCGGGGAAGGCACAGATACGCAGTATTTT.

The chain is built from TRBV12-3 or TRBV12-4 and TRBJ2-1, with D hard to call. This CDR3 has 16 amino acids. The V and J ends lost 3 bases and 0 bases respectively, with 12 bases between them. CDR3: CASSLGGLSSYNEQFF. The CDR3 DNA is TGTGCCAGCAGTTTGGGCGGTCTCAGCTCCTACAATGAGCAGTTCTTC.

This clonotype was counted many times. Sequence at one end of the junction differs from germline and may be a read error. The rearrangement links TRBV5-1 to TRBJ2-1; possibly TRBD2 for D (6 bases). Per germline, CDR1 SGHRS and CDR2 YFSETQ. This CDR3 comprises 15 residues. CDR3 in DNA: TGTGCCAGCAGCTTAGACGGGGGCTCCTACAATGAGCAGTTCTTC. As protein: CASSLDGGSYNEQFF.

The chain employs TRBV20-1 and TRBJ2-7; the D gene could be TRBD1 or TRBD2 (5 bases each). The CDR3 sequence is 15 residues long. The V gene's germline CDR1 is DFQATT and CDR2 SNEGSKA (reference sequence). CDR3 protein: CCWAQLRGLAGEQYV. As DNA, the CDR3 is TGCTGCTGGGCCCAGCTCCGGGGCCTAGCAGGGGAGCAGTACGTC.

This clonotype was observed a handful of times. The CDR3 is CASSPVTLMNTEAFF. DNA for the CDR3: TGCGCCAGCAGCCCCGTGACGCTCATGAACACTGAAGCTTTCTTT. The rearrangement uses TRBV5-1 and TRBJ1-1; D ambiguous. The length of the CDR3 is 15 residues. Germline lookup yields CDR1 SGHRS and CDR2 YFSETQ. The germline V and J ends were trimmed by 4 bases and 0 bases, with 13 bases remaining between them.

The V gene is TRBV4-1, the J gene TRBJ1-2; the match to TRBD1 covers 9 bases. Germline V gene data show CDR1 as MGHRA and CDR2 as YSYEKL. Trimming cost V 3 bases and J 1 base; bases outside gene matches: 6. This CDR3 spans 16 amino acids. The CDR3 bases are TGCGCCAGCAGCCAGAGCCCGGGACAGGGTAACTATGGCTACACCTTC. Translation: CASSQSPGQGNYGYTF.

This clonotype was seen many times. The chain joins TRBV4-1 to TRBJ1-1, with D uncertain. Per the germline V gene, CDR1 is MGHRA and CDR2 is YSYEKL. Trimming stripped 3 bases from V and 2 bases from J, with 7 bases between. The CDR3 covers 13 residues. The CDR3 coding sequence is TGCGCCAGCAGCCACGATGAAAACACTGAAGCTTTCTTT. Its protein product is CASSHDENTEAFF.

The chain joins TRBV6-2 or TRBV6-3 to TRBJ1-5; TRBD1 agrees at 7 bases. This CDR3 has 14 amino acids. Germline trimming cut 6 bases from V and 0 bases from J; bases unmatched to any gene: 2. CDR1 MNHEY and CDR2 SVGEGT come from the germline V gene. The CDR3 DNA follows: TGTGCCAGCAGGAGGGGGCCTAGCAATCAGCCCCAGCATTTT. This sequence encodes CASRRGPSNQPQHF.

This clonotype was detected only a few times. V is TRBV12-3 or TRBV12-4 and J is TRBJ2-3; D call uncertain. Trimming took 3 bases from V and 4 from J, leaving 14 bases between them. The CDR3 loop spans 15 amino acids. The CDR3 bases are TGTGCCAGCAGTTTCCGCGCGGTGGGTCCAGATACGCAGTATTTT. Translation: CASSFRAVGPDTQYF.

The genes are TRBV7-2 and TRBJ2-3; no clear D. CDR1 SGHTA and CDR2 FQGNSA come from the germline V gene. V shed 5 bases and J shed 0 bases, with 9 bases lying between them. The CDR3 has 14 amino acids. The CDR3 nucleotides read TGTGCCAGCAGCATAGGACCTAGCACAGATACGCAGTATTTT. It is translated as CASSIGPSTDTQYF.

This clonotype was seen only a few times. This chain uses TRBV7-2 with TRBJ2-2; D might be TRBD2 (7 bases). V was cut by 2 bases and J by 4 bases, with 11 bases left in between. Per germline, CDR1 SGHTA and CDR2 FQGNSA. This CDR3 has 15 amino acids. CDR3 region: CASSLRGAGTGELFF. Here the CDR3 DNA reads TGTGCCAGCAGCTTACGGGGGGCGGGCACCGGGGAGCTGTTTTTT.

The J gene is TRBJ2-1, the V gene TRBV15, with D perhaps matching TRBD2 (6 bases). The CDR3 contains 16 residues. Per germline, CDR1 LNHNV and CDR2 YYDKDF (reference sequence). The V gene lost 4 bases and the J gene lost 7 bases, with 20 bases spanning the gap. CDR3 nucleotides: TGTGCCACCAGCACCGAGCCCGGGACTTGGCGGAATGAGCAGTTCTTC. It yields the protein CATSTEPGTWRNEQFF.

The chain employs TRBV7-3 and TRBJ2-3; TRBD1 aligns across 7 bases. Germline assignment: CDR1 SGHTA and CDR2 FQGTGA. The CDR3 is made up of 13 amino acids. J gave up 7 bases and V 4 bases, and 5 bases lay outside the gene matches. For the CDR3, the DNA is TGTGCCAGCAGCTCCGAACAGGGGCATACGCAGTATTTT. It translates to CASSSEQGHTQYF.

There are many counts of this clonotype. The CDR3 coding sequence is TGTGCCAGCAGCTTTGCAACCCAACCCCGGACAGGTCTCGGAAACATTCAGTACTTC. It translates to CASSFATQPRTGLGNIQYF. This rearrangement joins TRBV11-1 to TRBJ2-4; 7 bases align to TRBD1. CDR1 SGHAT and CDR2 FQDESV come from the germline V gene (reference sequence). The CDR3 spans 19 residues. The V and J ends lost 3 bases and 6 bases, in that order; junction bases with no gene match: 20.

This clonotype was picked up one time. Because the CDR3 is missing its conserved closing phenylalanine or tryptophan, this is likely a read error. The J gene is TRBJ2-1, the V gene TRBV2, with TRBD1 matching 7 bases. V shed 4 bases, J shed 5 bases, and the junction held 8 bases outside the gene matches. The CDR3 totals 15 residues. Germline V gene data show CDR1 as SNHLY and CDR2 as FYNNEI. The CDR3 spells CASSATGKHNNEQFV. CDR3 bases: TGTGCCAGCAGTGCGACAGGGAAGCACAACAATGAGCAGTTCGTC.

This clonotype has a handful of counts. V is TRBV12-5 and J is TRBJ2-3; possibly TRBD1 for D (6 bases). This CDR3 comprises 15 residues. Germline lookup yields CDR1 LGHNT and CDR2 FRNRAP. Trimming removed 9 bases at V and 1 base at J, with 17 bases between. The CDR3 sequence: CASQLQGYGTDTQYF. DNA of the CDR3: TGTGCTAGCCAGTTACAGGGATACGGCACAGATACGCAGTATTTT.